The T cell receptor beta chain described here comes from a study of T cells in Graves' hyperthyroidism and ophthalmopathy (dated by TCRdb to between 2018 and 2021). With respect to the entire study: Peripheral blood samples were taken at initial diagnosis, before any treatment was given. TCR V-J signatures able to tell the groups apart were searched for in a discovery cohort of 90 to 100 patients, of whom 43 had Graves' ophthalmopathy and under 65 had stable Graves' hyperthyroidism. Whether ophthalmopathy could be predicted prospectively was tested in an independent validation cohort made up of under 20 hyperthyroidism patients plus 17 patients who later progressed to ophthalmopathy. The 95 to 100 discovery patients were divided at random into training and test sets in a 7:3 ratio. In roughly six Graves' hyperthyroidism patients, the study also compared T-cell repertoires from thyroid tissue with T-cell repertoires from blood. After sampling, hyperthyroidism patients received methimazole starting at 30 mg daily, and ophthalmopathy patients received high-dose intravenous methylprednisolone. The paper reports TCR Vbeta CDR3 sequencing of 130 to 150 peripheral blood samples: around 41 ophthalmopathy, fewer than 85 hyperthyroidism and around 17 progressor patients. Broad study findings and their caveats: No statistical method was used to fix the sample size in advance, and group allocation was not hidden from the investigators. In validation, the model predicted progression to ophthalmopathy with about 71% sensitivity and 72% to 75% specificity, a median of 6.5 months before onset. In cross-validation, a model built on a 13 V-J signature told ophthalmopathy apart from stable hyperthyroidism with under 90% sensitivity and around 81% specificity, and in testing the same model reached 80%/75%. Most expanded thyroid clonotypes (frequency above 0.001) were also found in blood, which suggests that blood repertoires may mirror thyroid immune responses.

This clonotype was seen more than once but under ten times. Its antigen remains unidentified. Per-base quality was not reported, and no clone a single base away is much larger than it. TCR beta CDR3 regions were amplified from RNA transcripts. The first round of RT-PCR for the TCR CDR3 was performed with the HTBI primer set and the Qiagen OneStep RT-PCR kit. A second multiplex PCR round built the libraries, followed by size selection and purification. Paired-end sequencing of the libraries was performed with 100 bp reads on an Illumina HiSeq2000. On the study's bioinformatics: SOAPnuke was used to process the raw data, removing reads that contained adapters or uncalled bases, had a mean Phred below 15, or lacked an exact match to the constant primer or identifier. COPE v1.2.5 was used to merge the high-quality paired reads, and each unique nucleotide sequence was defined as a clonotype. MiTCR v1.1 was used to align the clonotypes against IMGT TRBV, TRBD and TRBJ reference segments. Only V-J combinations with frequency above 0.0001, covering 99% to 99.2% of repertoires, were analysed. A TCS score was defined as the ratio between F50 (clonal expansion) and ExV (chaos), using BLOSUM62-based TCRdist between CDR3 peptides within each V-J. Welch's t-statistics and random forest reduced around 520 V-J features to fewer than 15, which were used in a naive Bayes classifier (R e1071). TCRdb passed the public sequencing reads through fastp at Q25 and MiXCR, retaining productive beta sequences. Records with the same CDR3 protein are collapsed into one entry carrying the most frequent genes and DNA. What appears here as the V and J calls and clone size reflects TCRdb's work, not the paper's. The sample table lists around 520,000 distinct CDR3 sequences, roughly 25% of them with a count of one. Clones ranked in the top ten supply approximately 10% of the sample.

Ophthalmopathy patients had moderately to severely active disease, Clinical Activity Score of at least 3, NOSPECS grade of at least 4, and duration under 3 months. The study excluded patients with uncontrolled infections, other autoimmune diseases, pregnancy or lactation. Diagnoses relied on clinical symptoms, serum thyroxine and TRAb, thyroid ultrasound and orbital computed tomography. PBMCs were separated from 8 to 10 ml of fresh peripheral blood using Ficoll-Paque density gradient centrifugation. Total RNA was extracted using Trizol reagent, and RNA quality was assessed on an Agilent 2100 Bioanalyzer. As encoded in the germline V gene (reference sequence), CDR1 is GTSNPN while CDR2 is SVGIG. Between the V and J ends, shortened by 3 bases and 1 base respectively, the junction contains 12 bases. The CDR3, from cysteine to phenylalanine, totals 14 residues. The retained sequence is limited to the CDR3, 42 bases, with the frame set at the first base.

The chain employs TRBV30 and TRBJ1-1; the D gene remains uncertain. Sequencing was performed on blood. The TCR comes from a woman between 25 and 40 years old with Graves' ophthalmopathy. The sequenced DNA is TGTGCCTGGAGCCCCGGGCTGACGAACACTGAAGCTTTCTTT. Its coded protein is CAWSPGLTNTEAFF.